Listed below are T cell receptor beta chains from one sample, sequenced in a study of blood T cell repertoires in COVID-19. Sequencing was performed with immunoSEQ multiplex PCR; in TCRdb, only in-frame clones are kept and a portion is missing. Of about 160,000 clones listed, over 80% were seen once; the top ten hold 8% to 9.5%. Sequenced sample: peripheral blood. These receptors were obtained from a woman of 80 years or more with active or convalescent COVID-19. Each CDR3 is given with its conserved first and last residue. D genes are given only for firm matches. Clone size is stated in some rows and not others, as once, few, many or a class when expanded.

D gene: .; clone size: .; J gene: TRBJ1-2; V gene: TRBV2; CDR3 protein: CASSEAPPGRGYTF; CDR3 DNA: TGTGCCAGCAGTGAAGCGCCCCCAGGGCGCGGCTACACCTTC
D gene: .; clone size: .; J gene: TRBJ1-6; V gene: TRBV6-2/TRBV6-3; CDR3 protein: CASSPTTRSNSPLHF; CDR3 DNA: TGTGCCAGCAGTCCGACGACAAGGTCTAATTCACCCCTCCACTTT
D gene: TRBD2; clone size: few; J gene: TRBJ2-4; V gene: TRBV12-5; CDR3 protein: CASIGGEAKNIQYF; CDR3 DNA: TGTGCTAGTATTGGGGGGGAGGCCAAAAACATTCAGTACTTC
D gene: .; clone size: .; J gene: TRBJ2-3; V gene: TRBV5-6; CDR3 protein: CASSPRALTDTQYF; CDR3 DNA: TGTGCCAGCAGCCCCAGGGCTTTAACAGATACGCAGTATTTT
D gene: .; clone size: few; J gene: TRBJ1-1; V gene: TRBV6-5; CDR3 protein: CASRQPGAPGAFF; CDR3 DNA: TGTGCCAGCAGGCAACCAGGGGCTCCGGGAGCTTTCTTT
D gene: .; clone size: few; J gene: TRBJ1-3; V gene: TRBV19; CDR3 protein: CASSFLGNTIYF; CDR3 DNA: TGTGCCAGTAGTTTTTTAGGAAACACCATATATTTT
D gene: TRBD1; clone size: .; J gene: TRBJ1-4; V gene: TRBV19; CDR3 protein: CASTSGGVNEKLFF; CDR3 DNA: TGTGCCAGTACTTCAGGGGGCGTTAATGAAAAACTGTTTTTT
D gene: TRBD1; clone size: .; J gene: TRBJ1-2; V gene: TRBV5-1; CDR3 protein: CASSLELRGYGYTF; CDR3 DNA: TGCGCCAGCAGCTTAGAGCTCAGGGGGTATGGCTACACCTTC
D gene: .; clone size: once; J gene: TRBJ1-5; V gene: TRBV9; CDR3 protein: CASSVADRPTPQHF; CDR3 DNA: TGTGCCAGCAGCGTAGCTGACAGACCTACGCCCCAGCATTTT
D gene: TRBD2; clone size: .; J gene: TRBJ2-2; V gene: TRBV5-4; CDR3 protein: CASSLAGLGGVGELFF; CDR3 DNA: TGTGCCAGCAGCTTGGCGGGACTAGGAGGAGTCGGGGAGCTGTTTTTT
D gene: .; clone size: once; J gene: TRBJ2-1; V gene: TRBV23-1; CDR3 protein: CASTLDPDRNIEPRDEQFF; CDR3 DNA: TGCGCCAGCACCCTCGACCCGGACAGAAACATTGAACCTAGGGATGAGCAGTTCTTC
D gene: .; clone size: once; J gene: TRBJ1-3; V gene: TRBV7-8; CDR3 protein: CASSHRTDISGNTIYF; CDR3 DNA: TGTGCCAGCAGCCACAGGACGGACATTTCTGGAAACACCATATATTTT
D gene: .; clone size: .; J gene: TRBJ1-2; V gene: TRBV30; CDR3 protein: CAWDQGQGGYTF; CDR3 DNA: TGTGCCTGGGACCAGGGCCAGGGTGGCTACACCTTC